The 23 T cell receptor beta chains presented below share a single source sample, sequenced in a study of T cell responses to AZD1222 COVID-19 vaccine. Here immunoSEQ multiplex PCR was the method, and the copy in TCRdb shows in-frame clones only, minus some. Of 90,000 to 150,000 clones listed, approximately 93% are singletons. Sequencing was performed on peripheral blood, taken on day 0 of AZD1222 vaccination. The receptor source for this set is an adult in good health.

The J gene is TRBJ1-6, the V gene TRBV6-5, with 8 nucleotides matching TRBD1. Germline V gene lookup returns CDR1 MNHEY and CDR2 SVGAGI. This CDR3 has 15 amino acids. J lost 9 bases, V lost 5 bases, and 9 bases had no gene match. The CDR3 coding sequence is TGTGCCAGCAGTCCTCAGGGGGCAGTGGGTTCACCCCTCCACTTT. This sequence encodes CASSPQGAVGSPLHF.

The chain couples TRBV6-2 or TRBV6-3 to TRBJ2-1; TRBD2 matches at 9 bases. This CDR3 region has 14 residues. With V trimmed by 0 bases and J by 14 bases, 8 bases remained unmatched. Germline V gene lookup returns CDR1 MNHEY and CDR2 SVGEGT. The CDR3 loop is CASSYSHPASGKFF. The CDR3 region has the DNA TGTGCCAGCAGTTACTCCCATCCCGCTAGCGGGAAGTTCTTC.

The rearrangement links TRBV27 to TRBJ2-7; D unresolved. Trimming pared 1 base from V and 5 bases from J, leaving 12 bases between. This CDR3 comprises 14 residues. Germline V CDR1 and CDR2: MNHEY, SMNVEV (reference sequence). CDR3 bases: TGTGCCAGCAGTTTATTCGGGTCTGGAAACGAGCAGTACTTC. Translation: CASSLFGSGNEQYF.

The chain is built from TRBV6-2 or TRBV6-3 and TRBJ2-3, with TRBD2 identical over 7 bases. J lost 5 bases, V lost 4 bases, and 15 bases had no gene match. Per germline, CDR1 MNHEY and CDR2 SVGEGT. The CDR3 extends over 17 amino acids. The DNA of the CDR3 is TGTGCCAGCAGTTCCGGGAACAGCGGGGCTTCCCGAGATACGCAGTATTTT. Translation gives CASSSGNSGASRDTQYF.

The chain uses TRBV19 and TRBJ2-1; D may be TRBD2 (5 bases). Trimming pared 4 bases from V and 3 bases from J, leaving 10 bases between. CDR3 length equals 14 residues. CDR1 and CDR2 (germline): LNHDA, SQIVND (reference sequence). CDR3 loop: CASSKTSFYNEQFF. The CDR3, as DNA: TGTGCCAGTAGTAAAACTAGTTTCTACAATGAGCAGTTCTTC.

The chain recombines TRBV7-9 with TRBJ1-4, with TRBD1 as a possible D gene (5 bases). Germline CDR1 and CDR2: SEHNR and FQNEAQ (reference sequence). This CDR3 has 15 residues. V dropped 5 bases and J dropped 4 bases, with 14 bases sitting between them. For the CDR3, the DNA is TGTGCCAGCAGCAGAGGTGGGGACTTTAATGAAAAACTGTTTTTT. Translating it yields CASSRGGDFNEKLFF. The whole variable domain, remainder taken from reference TRBV7-9 and TRBJ1-4, is DTGVSQNPRHKITKRGQNVTFRCDPISEHNRLYWYRQTLGQGPEFLTYFQNEAQLEKSRLLSDRFSAERPKGSFSTLEIQRTEQGDSAMYLCASSRGGDFNEKLFFGSGTQLSVL.

The rearrangement joins TRBV18 to TRBJ2-2, with TRBD1 identical over 7 bases. The V and J ends lost 3 bases and 1 base, in that order; junction bases with no gene match: 8. The CDR3 is 17 residues long. Germline CDR1 is KGHSH and CDR2 is LQKENI. CDR3 coding DNA: TGTGCCAGCTCACCCCCGAACAGGGGCTTGAACACCGGGGAGCTGTTTTTT. Protein sequence: CASSPPNRGLNTGELFF.

The rearrangement uses TRBV27 and TRBJ2-7, with D perhaps matching TRBD1 (6 bases). Deletions cut 3 bases from V and 2 bases from J, with 11 bases between. The germline gives CDR1 MNHEY, CDR2 SMNVEV (reference sequence). This CDR3 has 14 residues. CDR3 sequence (DNA): TGTGCCAGCAGTTTTGCAGGGGATGCCTACGAGCAGTACTTC. The encoded protein is CASSFAGDAYEQYF.

The CDR3 DNA sequence: TGTGCCAGCTCACAGCCCGGTAGGGGTTATGGCTACACCTTC. Translated: CASSQPGRGYGYTF. The chain recombines TRBV18 with TRBJ1-2, with a tentative D call TRBD1 (5 bases). The length of the CDR3 is 14 residues. V shed 4 bases and J shed 5 bases, with 14 bases lying between them. Per the germline V gene, CDR1 is KGHSH and CDR2 is LQKENI.

The chain is built from TRBV7-8 and TRBJ2-6; weak D call: TRBD1 (5 bases). Germline assignment: CDR1 SGHVS and CDR2 FQNEAQ. The length of the CDR3 is 17 residues. Trimming cost V 1 base and J 0 bases, with 10 bases left between them. The CDR3 nucleotides are TGTGCCAGCAGCTTAGTGCAGGGCAACTCTGGGGCCAACGTCCTGACTTTC. This sequence encodes CASSLVQGNSGANVLTF.

This chain connects TRBV6-5 to TRBJ2-1; the D gene is possibly TRBD2 (6 bases). CDR3 length equals 15 residues. Germline CDR1 and CDR2: MNHEY and SVGAGI. Trimming took 2 bases from V and 6 from J, leaving 14 bases between them. The CDR3 loop reads CASSYAGGFANEQFF. DNA of the CDR3: TGTGCCAGCAGTTACGCCGGGGGATTCGCCAATGAGCAGTTCTTC.

The gene calls are TRBV24-1 and TRBJ2-7; 8 bases are shared with TRBD1. The CDR3 runs to 16 residues. Germline V gives CDR1 KGHDR, CDR2 SFDVKD. The V and J ends lost 2 bases and 5 bases, in that order; junction bases with no gene match: 10. The CDR3 reads CATSDSDRVDQNEQYF. In nucleotides, the CDR3 is TGTGCCACCAGTGATTCGGACAGGGTAGATCAGAACGAGCAGTACTTC.

The chain is built from TRBV6-2 or TRBV6-3 and TRBJ2-7; D is perhaps TRBD1 or TRBD2 (5 bases each). The germline V gene has CDR1 MNHEY and CDR2 SVGEGT. The length of the CDR3 is 16 residues. Between the trimmed V and J ends, which lost 1 base and 0 bases, there was a span of 13 bases. The CDR3 spells CASSYYGTGSSYEQYF. For the CDR3, the DNA is TGTGCCAGCAGTTACTACGGGACGGGTAGCTCCTACGAGCAGTACTTC.

The gene calls are TRBV15 and TRBJ1-1; 9 bases line up with TRBD1. Trimming cost V 3 bases and J 5 bases; bases outside gene matches: 7. This CDR3 comprises 15 residues. Germline V lookup: CDR1 LNHNV, CDR2 YYDKDF (reference sequence). The CDR3 DNA is TGTGCCACCAGCAGGATGGGGACAGGGTTAACTGAAGCTTTCTTT. Its translation: CATSRMGTGLTEAFF.

The gene calls are TRBV12-3 or TRBV12-4 and TRBJ2-6; TRBD1 is a possible D gene (6 bases). V was shortened by 5 bases and J by 11 bases, with 10 bases between the two germline ends. The CDR3 covers 12 residues. Here the CDR3 DNA reads TGTGCCAGCAGTCCAGGACAGTACGTCCTGACTTTC. Amino acids: CASSPGQYVLTF.

This chain links TRBV7-2 with TRBJ2-2; tentatively, D is TRBD1 or TRBD2 (6 bases each). Trimming left V 2 bases short and J 5 bases short, with 18 bases between. The CDR3 has 17 residues. Looked up from germline, CDR1 is SGHTA and CDR2 is FQGNSA. The CDR3 sequence: CASSLLPGGAGTGELFF. The CDR3, as DNA: TGTGCCAGCAGCTTATTACCTGGGGGCGCGGGGACCGGGGAGCTGTTTTTT.

This chain joins TRBV7-6 and TRBJ2-7; TRBD1 agrees at 7 bases. Germline CDR1 is SGHVS and CDR2 is FNYEAQ. This CDR3 region has 14 residues. V shed 5 bases and J 0 bases; nucleotides not matched to a gene: 4. Here the CDR3 DNA reads TGTGCCAGCAGCCCGGACAGGTACTCCTACGAGCAGTACTTC. It yields the protein CASSPDRYSYEQYF.

The sample holds one count of this clone. This chain joins TRBV27 and TRBJ1-6; possible D gene TRBD1, 6 bases. V was cut by 5 bases and J by 2 bases, with 13 bases left in between. This CDR3 has 16 amino acids. CDR1 is MNHEY and CDR2 is SMNVEV in the germline V gene (reference sequence). This CDR3 reads CASSGQPDPYNSPLHF. The CDR3 nucleotides read TGTGCCAGCAGTGGACAGCCTGACCCCTATAATTCACCCCTCCACTTT.

The chain joins TRBV7-9 to TRBJ1-2; D possibly corresponds to TRBD1 (6 bases). From germline, CDR1 is SEHNR and CDR2 FQNEAQ (reference sequence). The CDR3 consists of 14 residues. V lost 6 bases and J 8 bases, leaving 19 bases between the germline ends. The CDR3 loop is CASSSTGSSRGYTF. Written as DNA, the CDR3 is TGTGCCAGCAGTAGTACAGGGTCAAGTCGCGGCTACACCTTC.

This chain joins TRBV6-1 and TRBJ2-1, with 12 bases aligning to TRBD2. Germline values: CDR1 MNHNS, CDR2 SASEGT. After removal of 1 base from V and 8 bases from J, the junction contained 6 bases not matched to a gene. There are 16 residues in the CDR3. The chain's CDR3 is CASSEVLAGGQDEQFF. In DNA form, the CDR3 reads TGTGCCAGCAGTGAAGTTCTAGCGGGGGGGCAGGATGAGCAGTTCTTC.

J is TRBJ1-4 and V is TRBV4-1; D is ambiguous. V lost 1 base and J 7 bases, leaving 13 bases between the germline ends. This CDR3 region has 15 residues. The germline V gene encodes CDR1 MGHRA and CDR2 YSYEKL. The CDR3 nucleotides read TGCGCCAGCAGCCAAGGGGCCACCCGGGGTGAAAAACTGTTTTTT. It codes for CASSQGATRGEKLFF.

This chain connects TRBV3-1 (or the pseudogene TRBV3-2) to TRBJ1-1; maybe TRBD1 (6 bases). Germline V gene data show CDR1 as LGHDT and CDR2 as YNNKEL (reference sequence). This CDR3 has 14 residues. Between the trimmed V and J ends, which lost 3 bases and 5 bases, there was a span of 13 bases. The CDR3 protein is CASSHRDKGTEAFF. As DNA, the CDR3 is TGTGCCAGCAGCCATCGGGACAAGGGGACTGAAGCTTTCTTT.

The chain is built from TRBV5-1 and TRBJ1-3, with TRBD1 as a possible D gene (6 bases). CDR3 length: 19 residues. Deletions cut 0 bases from V and 1 base from J, with 20 bases between. Germline values: CDR1 SGHRS, CDR2 YFSETQ. Here the CDR3 DNA reads TGCGCCAGCAGCTTGGATGACAGGCCCACACTTCATTCTGGAAACACCATATATTTT. Amino acid sequence: CASSLDDRPTLHSGNTIYF.